One and the same sample provided the 10 T cell receptor beta chains below, sequenced in a study of T-cell memory formation after mild COVID-19. TCRdb re-analysed the 5' RACE reads in MiXCR, keeping a single row per CDR3 protein. The sample yields fewer than 40,000 distinct CDR3 sequences, more than 9.5% seen once. Source material: PBMCs or a T cell subset sorted from them (not recorded which). These receptors all come from a young man who had mild COVID-19 (a few samples of this study predate the infection). Cell type and time point are not known.

This clonotype was detected ten times or more. The V and J genes are TRBV20-1 and TRBJ1-1, with no clear D. This CDR3 region has 13 residues. Trimming pared 4 bases from V and 2 bases from J, leaving 11 bases between. Germline assignment: CDR1 DFQATT and CDR2 SNEGSKA (reference sequence). CDR3 in DNA: TGCAGTGCTAACGACGGACTCAACACTGAAGCTTTCTTT. Protein sequence: CSANDGLNTEAFF.

This clonotype appeared many times. V is TRBV28 and J is TRBJ1-4; a weak D match, TRBD1 (6 bases). Germline CDR1 reads MDHEN; CDR2 reads SYDVKM. The V end was cut by 6 bases, the J end by 8 bases, with 28 bases between. This CDR3 spans 18 amino acids. CDR3 amino acids: CASSPFGTGRGRGEKLFF. In nucleotides, the CDR3 is TGTGCCAGCAGCCCATTTGGCACAGGGCGGGGACGTGGGGAAAAACTGTTTTTT.

This clonotype was counted a single time. The rearrangement joins TRBV7-9 to TRBJ1-2; no firm D call. This CDR3 is 14 amino acids long. V was trimmed by 0 bases and J by 0 bases, leaving 5 bases between them. Germline V lookup: CDR1 SEHNR, CDR2 FQNEAQ (reference sequence). The CDR3 loop is CASSLAPANYGYTF. CDR3 sequence (DNA): TGTGCCAGCAGCTTAGCCCCAGCTAACTATGGCTACACCTTC.

This clonotype has a count of ten or more. The chain couples TRBV2 to TRBJ2-6; D is unclear. Germline lookup yields CDR1 SNHLY and CDR2 FYNNEI. The length of the CDR3 is 15 residues. V gave up 2 bases and J gave up 2 bases, with 7 bases separating them. The CDR3 here is CASSESDAGANVLTF. The CDR3 DNA follows: TGTGCCAGCAGTGAATCGGACGCTGGGGCCAACGTCCTGACTTTC.

This clonotype was detected ten times or more. The gene calls are TRBV28 and TRBJ2-2, with unresolved D. Germline CDR1 MDHEN, CDR2 SYDVKM. V lost 6 bases, J lost 6 bases, and 14 bases lay in between. This CDR3 has 14 amino acids. CDR3 sequence reads: CASRTDGYAGELFF. As DNA, the CDR3 is TGTGCCAGCAGAACGGACGGGTACGCCGGGGAGCTGTTTTTT.

This clonotype was counted at least ten times. The rearrangement links TRBV7-9 to TRBJ1-2; D call uncertain. CDR3 size: 15 residues. The germline gives CDR1 SEHNR, CDR2 FQNEAQ (reference sequence). V lost 7 bases to trimming and J lost 4 bases, with 19 bases between them. The CDR3 loop reads CASTFDNAGSYGYTF. CDR3 DNA sequence: TGTGCCAGCACCTTCGACAACGCGGGGAGCTATGGCTACACCTTC.

In this sample, this clonotype turned up many times. This chain connects TRBV4-2 to TRBJ2-5; 8 bases match TRBD1. Germline V CDR1 and CDR2: LGHNA, YNFKEQ. This CDR3 is built from 21 residues. J lost 0 bases, V lost 4 bases, and 22 bases had no gene match. This CDR3 reads CASSPGQGNIVGTPYQETQYF. DNA of the CDR3: TGTGCCAGCAGCCCCGGACAGGGAAACATTGTGGGGACTCCGTACCAAGAGACCCAGTACTTC.

The chain links TRBV24-1 to TRBJ2-1, with 7 bases lining up with TRBD2. The V gene's germline CDR1 is KGHDR and CDR2 SFDVKD. The CDR3 is made up of 13 amino acids. Trimming cost V 4 bases and J 10 bases; bases outside gene matches: 6. CDR3 sequence: CATSESTGGEQFF. DNA for the CDR3: TGTGCCACCAGTGAATCCACCGGGGGGGAGCAGTTCTTC.

This clonotype has a count of ten or more. The chain joins TRBV20-1 to TRBJ2-4; 7 positions agree with TRBD1. CDR1 and CDR2 from the germline V gene are DFQATT and SNEGSKA (reference sequence). J was trimmed by 0 bases and V by 3 bases; bases with no gene match: 11. This CDR3 has 17 residues. CDR3 region: CSASHRGLKLAKNIQYF. The CDR3, as DNA: TGCAGTGCTAGCCACAGGGGCCTGAAACTAGCCAAAAACATTCAGTACTTC.

This clonotype was seen ten or more times. The chain is built from TRBV4-3 and TRBJ2-2; D is perhaps TRBD2 (6 bases). This CDR3 spans 23 amino acids. Trimming left V 0 bases short and J 4 bases short, with 33 bases between. Looked up from germline, CDR1 is LGHNA and CDR2 is YSLEER. For the CDR3, the DNA is TGCGCCAGCAGCCAAGACGACCGGTATGGTGACGTACGGGGGATTGGACTCACCGGGGAGCTGTTTTTT. This encodes CASSQDDRYGDVRGIGLTGELFF.